This record covers a single T cell receptor beta chain. No antigen is known for it. Base qualities are not provided; no much larger clone lies one nucleotide away. The immunoSEQ Assay, a bias-controlled multiplex PCR, was used to amplify TCRbeta CDR3 regions from genomic DNA. The authors' pipeline ran thus. Within the assay, amplification of reference gene primers was used to estimate how many nucleated cells each sample contained. To quantify the absolute abundance of each unique TCRbeta CDR3 rearrangement, sequence reads were collapsed and filtered. For each sample, productive Simpson clonality was calculated as the square root of Simpson's diversity index across productive rearrangements. TCRdb took over this immuneACCESS table, retaining in-frame rearrangements with V and J assigned. Such tables are incomplete; in checked studies, under half of the missing clones stem from an unresolved V gene, and the remainder is unexplained. The V and J calls and the clone size are those of that table, but D and trimming were determined from the DNA. In this sample the table shows under 140,000 clones, roughly nine tenths of which occur a single time. 4% to 5% of the sample goes to the ten largest clones.

This sample is drawn from a study of blood T cell repertoires in COVID-19 (TCRdb year 2020). With respect to the entire study: Samples covering the acute and convalescent phases of COVID-19 were provided by collaborators in the United States, Italy and Spain. The repertoires were made available in a free public database intended to serve as a resource for research on the immune response to SARS-CoV-2. The sample metadata nearly always contained a de-identified subject ID, COVID-19 status, age in years and sex. Samples came from the ongoing ImmuneRACE study (first 160 participants) plus 1,254 subjects from 6 global collaborators. The dataset comprised deeply sampled blood TCRbeta repertoires from subjects exposed to, actively infected with, or recovered from COVID-19. Where available, HLA class I and class II types were taken from metadata supplied by the sample provider and were not determined by assay-based typing. The prospective study material was composed of cDNA or gDNA derived from T cells, B-cell-depleted T cells, or PBMCs. Overall study outcomes, separate from this receptor: How much clinical and demographic metadata was included differed by source and by participant, and the metadata was provided uncurated.

The collaborating institutions used their own protocols to collect whole blood in K2EDTA tubes. For TCRbeta analysis, collaborator samples were shipped as frozen whole blood, as isolated PBMCs, or as DNA extracted from either sample type. The CDR3 covers 11 residues, taking in both the cysteine and the phenylalanine. Kept here is only the CDR3 DNA, which spans 33 bases and is read in frame from base 1. For CDR1 and CDR2, the germline V gene (reference sequence) lists DFQATT and SNEGSKA. V drops 1 base and J drops 6 bases, leaving 7 bases in between. The sequencing sample was made of peripheral blood. The receptor's source is a human donor in a cohort sampled during active COVID-19. The chain couples TRBV20-1 to TRBJ2-7; a weak D assignment points to TRBD2 (6 bases agree). The CDR3 in this case is CSARVGGEQYF. The DNA is as follows: TGCAGTGCTAGAGTGGGGGGCGAGCAGTACTTC.